The source of this T cell receptor beta chain is a study of T-cell memory formation after mild COVID-19. About the research overall: Most TCR clusters belonged to a single donor. Study-level findings and limits: Nothing showed for sure that second-wave clones peaking on day 37 were SARS-CoV-2 specific. Pre-infection memory carried some responding clones, suggesting that cross-reactive memory joined.

TCRdb fed the 5' RACE reads into MiXCR, producing one record per CDR3 protein. The sample has tens of thousands of distinct CDR3 sequences; roughly 7% are singletons. About this clonotype: Its antigen is undetermined.

There are 16 residues in the CDR3. Germline loops: CDR1 LGHNA, CDR2 YSLEER. Trimming cost V 0 bases and J 6 bases, with 15 bases left between them. The chain recombines TRBV4-3 with TRBJ1-5; D perhaps matches TRBD1 (6 bases). The material sequenced was PBMCs or a T cell subset sorted from them (not recorded which). The sequence came from a man aged 18-30 years who had mild COVID-19 (a few samples of this study predate the infection). Cell type and time point are not known. Here the CDR3 reads CASSQEYTGSGQPQHF. The CDR3 bases are TGCGCCAGCAGCCAAGAATATACAGGGTCCGGTCAGCCCCAGCATTTT.